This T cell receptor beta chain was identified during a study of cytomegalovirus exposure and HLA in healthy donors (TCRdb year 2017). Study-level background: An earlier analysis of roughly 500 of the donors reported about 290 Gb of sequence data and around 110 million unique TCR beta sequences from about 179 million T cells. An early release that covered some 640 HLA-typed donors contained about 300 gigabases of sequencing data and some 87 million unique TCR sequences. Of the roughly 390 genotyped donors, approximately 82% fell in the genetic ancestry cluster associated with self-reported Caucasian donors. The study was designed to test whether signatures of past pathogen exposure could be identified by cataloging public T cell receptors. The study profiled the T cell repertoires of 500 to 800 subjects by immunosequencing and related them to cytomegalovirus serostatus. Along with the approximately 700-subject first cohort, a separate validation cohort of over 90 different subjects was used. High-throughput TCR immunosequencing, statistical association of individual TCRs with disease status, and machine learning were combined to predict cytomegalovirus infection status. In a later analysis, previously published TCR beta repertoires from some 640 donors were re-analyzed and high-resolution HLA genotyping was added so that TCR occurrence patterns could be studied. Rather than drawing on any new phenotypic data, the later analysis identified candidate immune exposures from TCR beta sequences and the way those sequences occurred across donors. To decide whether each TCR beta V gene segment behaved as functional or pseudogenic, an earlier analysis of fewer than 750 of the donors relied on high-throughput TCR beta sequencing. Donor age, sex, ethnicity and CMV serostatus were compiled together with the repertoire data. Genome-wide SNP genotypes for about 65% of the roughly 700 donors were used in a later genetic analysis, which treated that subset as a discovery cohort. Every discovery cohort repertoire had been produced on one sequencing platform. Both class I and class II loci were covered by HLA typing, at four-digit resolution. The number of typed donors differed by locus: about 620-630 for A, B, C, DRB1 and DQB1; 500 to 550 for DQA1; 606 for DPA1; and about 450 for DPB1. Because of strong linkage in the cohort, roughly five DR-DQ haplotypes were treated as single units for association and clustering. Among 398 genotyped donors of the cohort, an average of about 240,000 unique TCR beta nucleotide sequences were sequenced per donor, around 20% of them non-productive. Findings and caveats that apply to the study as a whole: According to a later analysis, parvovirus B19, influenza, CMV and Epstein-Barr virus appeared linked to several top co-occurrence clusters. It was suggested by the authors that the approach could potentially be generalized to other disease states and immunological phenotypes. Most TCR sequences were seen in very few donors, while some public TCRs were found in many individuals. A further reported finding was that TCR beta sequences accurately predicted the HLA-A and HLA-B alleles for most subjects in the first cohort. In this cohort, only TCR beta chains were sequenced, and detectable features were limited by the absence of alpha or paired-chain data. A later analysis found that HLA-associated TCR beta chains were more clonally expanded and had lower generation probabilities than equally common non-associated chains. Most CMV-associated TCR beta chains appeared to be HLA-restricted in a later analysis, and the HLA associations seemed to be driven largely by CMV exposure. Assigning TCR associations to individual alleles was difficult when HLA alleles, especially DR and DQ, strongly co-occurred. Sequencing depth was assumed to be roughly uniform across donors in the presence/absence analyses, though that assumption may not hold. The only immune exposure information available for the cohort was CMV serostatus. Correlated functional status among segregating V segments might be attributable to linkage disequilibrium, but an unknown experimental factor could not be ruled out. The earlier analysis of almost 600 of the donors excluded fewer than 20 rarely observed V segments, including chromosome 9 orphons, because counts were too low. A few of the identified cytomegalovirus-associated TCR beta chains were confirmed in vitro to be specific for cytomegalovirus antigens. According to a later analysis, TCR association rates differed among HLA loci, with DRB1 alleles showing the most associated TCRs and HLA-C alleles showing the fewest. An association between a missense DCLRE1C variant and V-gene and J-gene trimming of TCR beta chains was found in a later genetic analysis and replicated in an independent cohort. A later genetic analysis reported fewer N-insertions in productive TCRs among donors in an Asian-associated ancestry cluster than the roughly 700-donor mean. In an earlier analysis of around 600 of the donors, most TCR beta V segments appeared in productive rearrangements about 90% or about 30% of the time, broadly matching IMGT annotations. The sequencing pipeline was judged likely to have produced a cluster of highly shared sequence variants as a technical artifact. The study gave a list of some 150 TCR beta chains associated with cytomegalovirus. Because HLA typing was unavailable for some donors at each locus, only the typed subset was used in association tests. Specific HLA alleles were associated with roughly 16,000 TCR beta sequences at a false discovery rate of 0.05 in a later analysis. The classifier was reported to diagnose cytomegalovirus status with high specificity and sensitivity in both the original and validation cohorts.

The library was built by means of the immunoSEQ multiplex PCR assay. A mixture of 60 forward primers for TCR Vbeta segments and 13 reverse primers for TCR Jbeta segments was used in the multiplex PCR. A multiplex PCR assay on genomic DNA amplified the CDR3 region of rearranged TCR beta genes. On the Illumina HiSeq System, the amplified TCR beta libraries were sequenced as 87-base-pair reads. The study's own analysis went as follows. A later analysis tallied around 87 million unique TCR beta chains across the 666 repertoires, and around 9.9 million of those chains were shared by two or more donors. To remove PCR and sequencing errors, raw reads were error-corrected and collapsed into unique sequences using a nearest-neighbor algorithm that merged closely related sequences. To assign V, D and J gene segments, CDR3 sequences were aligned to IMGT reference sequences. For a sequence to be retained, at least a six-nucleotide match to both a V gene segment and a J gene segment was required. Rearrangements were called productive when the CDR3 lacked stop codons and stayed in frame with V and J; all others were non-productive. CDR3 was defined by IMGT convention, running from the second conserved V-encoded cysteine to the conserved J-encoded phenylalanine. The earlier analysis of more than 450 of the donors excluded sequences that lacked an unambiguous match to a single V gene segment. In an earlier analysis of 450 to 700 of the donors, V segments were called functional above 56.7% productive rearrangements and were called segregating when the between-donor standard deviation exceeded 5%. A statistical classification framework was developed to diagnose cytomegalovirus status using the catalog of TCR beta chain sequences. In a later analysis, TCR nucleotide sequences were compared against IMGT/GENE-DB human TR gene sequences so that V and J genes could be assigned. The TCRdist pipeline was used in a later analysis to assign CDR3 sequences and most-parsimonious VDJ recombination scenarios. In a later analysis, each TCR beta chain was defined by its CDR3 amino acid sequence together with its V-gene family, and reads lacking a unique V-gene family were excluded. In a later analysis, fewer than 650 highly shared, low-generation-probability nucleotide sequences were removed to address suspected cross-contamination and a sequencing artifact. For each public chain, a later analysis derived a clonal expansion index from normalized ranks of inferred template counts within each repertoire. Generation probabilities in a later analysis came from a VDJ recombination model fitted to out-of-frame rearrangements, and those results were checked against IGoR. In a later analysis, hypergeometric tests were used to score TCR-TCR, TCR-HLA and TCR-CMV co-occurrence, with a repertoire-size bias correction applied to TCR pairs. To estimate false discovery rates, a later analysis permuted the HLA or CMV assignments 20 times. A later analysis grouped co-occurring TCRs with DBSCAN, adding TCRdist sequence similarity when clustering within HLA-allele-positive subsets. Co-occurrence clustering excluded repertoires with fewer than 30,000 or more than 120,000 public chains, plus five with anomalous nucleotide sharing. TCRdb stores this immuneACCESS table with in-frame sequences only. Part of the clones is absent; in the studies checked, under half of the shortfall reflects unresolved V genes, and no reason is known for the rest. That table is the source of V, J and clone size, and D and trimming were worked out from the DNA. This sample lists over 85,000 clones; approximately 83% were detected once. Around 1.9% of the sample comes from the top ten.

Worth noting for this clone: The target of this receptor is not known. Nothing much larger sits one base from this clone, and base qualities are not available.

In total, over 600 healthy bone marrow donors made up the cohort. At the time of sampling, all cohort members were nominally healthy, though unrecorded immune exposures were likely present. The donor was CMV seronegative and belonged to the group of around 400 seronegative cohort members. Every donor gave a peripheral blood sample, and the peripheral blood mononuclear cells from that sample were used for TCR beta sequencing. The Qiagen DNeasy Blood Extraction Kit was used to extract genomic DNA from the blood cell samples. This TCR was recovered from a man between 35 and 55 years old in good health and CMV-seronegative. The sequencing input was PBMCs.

This receptor carries the CDR3 CASSSLAGGRETQYF. The nucleotides are TGTGCCAGCAGCTCCCTAGCGGGGGGAAGGGAGACCCAGTACTTC. The chain is encoded by TRBV5-4 joined to TRBJ2-5; 11 junctional bases match TRBD2. Unmatched junction bases come to 6, with V trimmed by 3 bases and J by 5 bases. CDR1 SGHNT and CDR2 YYREEE were looked up in the germline V gene (reference sequence). The cysteine opens and the phenylalanine closes a CDR3 of 15 amino acids. Left in the record is the CDR3 DNA by itself, 45 bases read in frame from the first base.